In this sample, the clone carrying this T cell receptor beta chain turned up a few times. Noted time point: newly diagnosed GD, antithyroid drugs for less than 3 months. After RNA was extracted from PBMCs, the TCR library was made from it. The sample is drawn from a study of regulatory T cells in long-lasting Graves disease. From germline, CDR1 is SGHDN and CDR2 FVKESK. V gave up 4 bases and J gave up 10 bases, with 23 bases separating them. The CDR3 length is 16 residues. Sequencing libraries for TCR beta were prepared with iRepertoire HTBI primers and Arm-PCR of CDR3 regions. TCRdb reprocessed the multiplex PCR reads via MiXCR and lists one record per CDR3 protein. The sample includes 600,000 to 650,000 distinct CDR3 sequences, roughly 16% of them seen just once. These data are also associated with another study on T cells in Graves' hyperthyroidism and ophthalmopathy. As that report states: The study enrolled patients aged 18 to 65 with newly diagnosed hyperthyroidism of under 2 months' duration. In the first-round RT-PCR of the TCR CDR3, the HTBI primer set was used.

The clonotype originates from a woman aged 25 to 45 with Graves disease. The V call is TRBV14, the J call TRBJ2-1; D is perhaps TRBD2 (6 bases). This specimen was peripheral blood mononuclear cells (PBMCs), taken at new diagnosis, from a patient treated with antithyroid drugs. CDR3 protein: CASSRLTSRGGTEQFF. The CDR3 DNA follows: TGTGCCAGCAGCCGACTCACTAGCCGGGGAGGTACCGAGCAGTTCTTC.